This T cell receptor beta chain originates from a study of sequential checkpoint blockade in melanoma. Study details: Patients were randomized 1:1 to nivolumab-then-ipilimumab or ipilimumab-then-nivolumab first-line. After both sequences, patients received maintenance nivolumab.

The V gene's germline CDR1 is LNHDA and CDR2 SQIVND (reference sequence). The CDR3 runs to 16 residues. The V and J ends lost 4 bases and 2 bases, in that order; junction bases with no gene match: 8. Sample treatment: randomized to nivolumab then ipilimumab (arm A) or the reverse (arm B). Patients had received no earlier DNA-damaging chemotherapy. Live CD3+CD8+ CD19− CD56− cells were sorted from PBMCs. The repertoire was sequenced with immunoSEQ multiplex PCR; TCRdb's copy has only in-frame clones and lacks some. Among about 4,800 clones listed, about 78% were seen once. The clonotype was recovered from a human donor with melanoma. This chain uses TRBV19 with TRBJ2-7, with 10 nucleotides matching TRBD2. Material: CD8+ T cells sorted from blood (inferred from file names), obtained from a patient given nivolumab and ipilimumab in sequence. The CDR3 DNA is TGTGCCAGTAGTAGTGCTAGCGGGAGTTTTACCTACGAGCAGTACTTC. Amino acid sequence: CASSSASGSFTYEQYF.